This T cell receptor (beta chain) was recorded in a study of T cells after yellow fever vaccination. Points from the study as a whole: A large majority of primary-vaccination clones showed up again after the booster (under 98% CD4, 75% to 90% CD8).

This clonotype was detected many times. Antigen specificity is unknown. Researchers made TCR cDNA using 5'RACE template switching, and this step added a universal primer site and UMIs. One entry per CDR3 protein, called by TCRdb with MiXCR from the 5' RACE reads. This sample has about 580,000 distinct CDR3 sequences; roughly a sixth occur once, and the top ten carry 17%. Between the trimmed V and J ends, which lost 3 bases and 4 bases, there was a span of 12 bases. CDR3 size: 14 residues. Germline assignment: CDR1 ENHRY and CDR2 SYGVKD. This receptor was obtained from a man aged 18 to 29 who received the YFV17D yellow fever vaccine. The V and J genes are TRBV10-3 and TRBJ2-5; no clear D. The sequencing here drew on PBMCs, taken 4 to 5 days after the first yellow fever vaccination. CDR3 sequence: CAISEVKSGETQYF. CDR3 DNA sequence: TGTGCCATCAGTGAAGTCAAATCGGGAGAGACCCAGTACTTC.